The rows below give T cell receptor beta chains drawn from one sample of a study of Ad26.COV2.S vaccination and SARS-CoV-2 variants. Data came from immunoSEQ multiplex PCR; TCRdb stores just in-frame clones and leaves some out. The sample includes 300,000 to 400,000 clones, around nine tenths seen only once; the top ten take about 4.6%. Source: peripheral blood, taken in a trial of Ad26.COV2.S vaccine versus placebo. The receptor set was obtained from a person between 18 and 60 years old who received the Ad26.COV2.S COVID-19 vaccine or a placebo. The CDR3 runs from the conserved cysteine through the conserved F or W. The D gene is left open where the match is weak. The size entry is marked missing in some rows and otherwise reads once, few, many or a size class.

v_call	j_call	clone_size	d_call	cdr3_aa	cdr3_nt
TRBV25-1	TRBJ2-6	.	.	CASSESGTGANVLTF	TGTGCCAGCAGTGAATCTGGGACTGGGGCCAACGTCCTGACTTTC
TRBV28	TRBJ2-7	.	TRBD2	CASSQNTGGLPYEQYF	TGTGCCAGCAGTCAAAATACGGGGGGACTCCCCTACGAGCAGTACTTC
TRBV19	TRBJ2-2	.	.	CASSLPGRRARTGELFF	TGTGCCAGTAGTCTCCCCGGGCGGAGGGCGCGGACCGGGGAGCTGTTTTTT
TRBV7-9	TRBJ2-2	.	TRBD2	CASSLYSGGSTGELFF	TGTGCCAGCAGCTTATATTCGGGAGGCAGCACCGGGGAGCTGTTTTTT
TRBV5-1	TRBJ2-7	.	.	CASSYGTRSYEQYF	TGCGCCAGCAGCTACGGGACCCGGTCCTACGAGCAGTACTTC
TRBV19	TRBJ1-1	.	.	CASSITGQPNTEAFF	TGTGCCAGTAGTATTACGGGACAACCGAACACTGAAGCTTTCTTT
TRBV5-4	TRBJ2-5	.	TRBD1	CASSLGDRQETQYF	TGTGCCAGCAGCTTGGGGGACAGGCAAGAGACCCAGTACTTC
TRBV20-1	TRBJ2-5	.	.	CALHSRETQYF	TGCGCCCTACACTCCAGGGAGACCCAGTACTTC
TRBV9	TRBJ1-4	.	.	CASSVGVPPNEKLFF	TGTGCCAGCAGCGTAGGGGTACCCCCTAATGAAAAACTGTTTTTT
TRBV5-1	TRBJ2-1	.	TRBD2	CASSPEPAGGPYEQFF	TGCGCCAGCAGCCCTGAACCAGCGGGAGGGCCCTATGAGCAGTTCTTC
TRBV7-9	TRBJ1-1	.	TRBD1	CASSPGQANTEAFF	TGTGCCAGCAGCCCCGGACAGGCGAACACTGAAGCTTTCTTT
TRBV7-9	TRBJ2-1	few	TRBD2	CASNVGRQIEQFF	TGTGCCAGCAACGTCGGGAGGCAGATTGAGCAGTTCTTC
TRBV2	TRBJ1-1	.	.	CASVRDSPATTMNTEAFF	TGTGCCAGCGTCAGAGACTCGCCGGCCACCACCATGAACACTGAAGCTTTCTTT
TRBV5-6	TRBJ1-2	few	.	CASSLGQKVNGYTF	TGTGCCAGCAGCTTGGGGCAGAAGGTAAATGGCTACACCTTC
TRBV6-1	TRBJ1-2	.	.	CASSEDRAGYTF	TGTGCCAGCAGTGAAGACAGGGCGGGCTACACCTTC
TRBV19	TRBJ1-2	.	.	CASSIGSNYGYTF	TGTGCCAGTAGTATCGGATCTAACTATGGCTACACCTTC
TRBV5-1	TRBJ1-2	.	.	CASSLDVGVTNYGYTF	TGCGCCAGCAGCTTGGATGTCGGAGTAACTAACTATGGCTACACCTTC
TRBV2	TRBJ2-7	.	TRBD1	CASSVRQGAEQYF	TGTGCCAGCAGCGTTCGACAGGGGGCAGAGCAGTACTTC
TRBV7-8	TRBJ2-3	.	TRBD2	CASSLGAGGASDTQYF	TGTGCCAGCAGCTTAGGGGCCGGGGGGGCCTCAGATACGCAGTATTTT
TRBV7-8	TRBJ1-4	.	.	CASSLGGFGNEKLFF	TGTGCCAGCAGCTTGGGGGGGTTCGGTAATGAAAAACTGTTTTTT
TRBV11-2	TRBJ2-7	.	.	CASSFTRDYEQYF	TGTGCCAGCAGCTTTACCAGGGATTACGAGCAGTACTTC
TRBV29-1	TRBJ1-5	.	TRBD1	CSVERDSGGPQHF	TGCAGCGTTGAAAGGGACAGTGGTGGGCCCCAGCATTTT
TRBV19	TRBJ2-6	.	.	CASSISSGANVLTF	TGTGCCAGTAGTATCAGCTCTGGGGCCAACGTCCTGACTTTC
TRBV5-4	TRBJ1-6	few	.	CASSLQGNNSPLHF	TGTGCCAGCAGCTTGCAGGGGAATAATTCACCCCTCCACTTT
TRBV6-7	TRBJ1-6	.	TRBD1	CASTHRGRDSPLHF	TGTGCCAGCACCCACAGGGGGCGTGATTCACCCCTCCACTTT
TRBV6-5	TRBJ2-1	.	.	CASSPSWGEQFF	TGTGCCAGCAGTCCCTCTTGGGGTGAGCAGTTCTTC
TRBV5-6	TRBJ1-1	.	TRBD1	CASGTGLPTEAFF	TGTGCCAGTGGGACAGGGCTTCCCACTGAAGCTTTCTTT
TRBV7-2	TRBJ2-7	.	.	CASSLARGASYEQYF	TGTGCCAGCAGCTTAGCTAGGGGAGCCTCCTACGAGCAGTACTTC
TRBV30	TRBJ1-3	few	.	CAWSRAGNTIYF	TGTGCCTGGAGTCGGGCGGGAAACACCATATATTTT
TRBV21-1	TRBJ2-2	.	.	CASSPLPGQGTGELFF	TGTGCCAGCAGCCCGCTACCGGGACAGGGAACCGGGGAGCTGTTTTTT
TRBV19	TRBJ1-5	.	TRBD1	CASSRDSHSNQPQHF	TGTGCCAGTAGTAGGGACAGCCATAGCAATCAGCCCCAGCATTTT
TRBV30	TRBJ1-3	.	.	CAWILRSGNTIYF	TGTGCCTGGATCCTAAGATCTGGAAACACCATATATTTT
TRBV19	TRBJ1-5	.	.	CASSIVGIGNQPQHF	TGTGCCAGTAGTATCGTAGGCATCGGCAATCAGCCCCAGCATTTT
TRBV5-1	TRBJ2-7	.	TRBD1	CASSPGQGEFFYEQYF	TGCGCCAGCAGCCCGGGACAGGGCGAATTTTTCTACGAGCAGTACTTC
TRBV19	TRBJ2-7	few	TRBD2	CASSIVPGGHEQYF	TGTGCCAGTAGTATAGTTCCGGGAGGGCACGAGCAGTACTTC
TRBV9	TRBJ1-2	.	.	CASSAYPSGYYGYTF	TGTGCCAGCAGCGCATATCCTTCAGGATACTATGGCTACACCTTC
TRBV28	TRBJ2-7	few	.	CASRGTNSPATYEQYF	TGTGCCAGCAGAGGGACAAACAGCCCGGCGACCTACGAGCAGTACTTC
TRBV5-4	TRBJ2-6	.	.	CASSLGYRDPGANVLTF	TGTGCCAGCAGCTTGGGGTACAGGGATCCGGGGGCCAACGTCCTGACTTTC
TRBV20-1	TRBJ1-3	.	.	CSASGSGNTIYF	TGCAGTGCTAGTGGGTCTGGAAACACCATATATTTT
TRBV7-9	TRBJ1-2	.	.	CASSLFGGGRDSSLYGYTF	TGTGCCAGCAGCTTATTCGGGGGAGGTCGAGACTCGTCGTTGTATGGCTACACCTTC
TRBV7-8	TRBJ1-2	few	.	CASSSGQTNYGYTF	TGTGCCAGCAGCTCTGGACAGACTAACTATGGCTACACCTTC
TRBV20-1	TRBJ2-7	.	TRBD2	CSASTSGSANEQYF	TGCAGTGCTAGTACTAGCGGGAGCGCTAACGAGCAGTACTTC
TRBV7-6	TRBJ2-2	.	.	CASSLDSLTGELFF	TGTGCCAGCAGCTTAGACAGCCTCACCGGGGAGCTGTTTTTT
TRBV5-4	TRBJ2-4	.	.	CASSLGREHIQYF	TGTGCCAGCAGCTTGGGTAGGGAGCACATTCAGTACTTC
TRBV6-4	TRBJ2-3	.	TRBD2	CASSDGAGGSSDTQYF	TGTGCCAGCAGTGACGGGGCGGGAGGGTCCTCAGATACGCAGTATTTT
TRBV7-9	TRBJ1-2	once	TRBD1	CASSQGGWNYGYTF	TGTGCCAGCAGCCAGGGGGGATGGAACTATGGCTACACCTTC
TRBV28	TRBJ2-7	.	TRBD2	CASSFTGLAGDEQYF	TGTGCCAGCAGTTTTACGGGGCTAGCGGGAGACGAGCAGTACTTC
TRBV6-2/TRBV6-3	TRBJ1-2	.	.	CASSPSIGRTNYGYTF	TGTGCCAGCAGCCCTAGTATTGGCAGGACGAACTATGGCTACACCTTC
TRBV5-1	TRBJ2-5	.	.	CASSLGGGRQETQYF	TGCGCCAGCAGCTTGGGTGGGGGACGCCAAGAGACCCAGTACTTC
TRBV3-1/TRBV3-2	TRBJ1-2	.	.	CASSQQDYGYTF	TGTGCCAGCAGCCAGCAAGACTATGGCTACACCTTC
TRBV7-2	TRBJ1-4	.	.	CASSFEVRGEKLFF	TGTGCCAGCAGCTTTGAGGTGCGGGGTGAAAAACTGTTTTTT
TRBV18	TRBJ2-7	.	TRBD1	CASSTGQGAGEQYF	TGTGCCAGCTCAACCGGACAGGGTGCTGGCGAGCAGTACTTC
TRBV3-1/TRBV3-2	TRBJ1-6	.	TRBD1	CASSTYRDSYSPLHF	TGTGCCAGCAGCACTTACCGGGACAGCTATTCACCCCTCCACTTT
TRBV27	TRBJ2-2	.	TRBD1	CASSSQKDRDERGTGELFF	TGTGCCAGCAGTTCCCAAAAAGACAGGGATGAGAGAGGAACCGGGGAGCTGTTTTTT
TRBV5-1	TRBJ1-1	.	.	CASSLRSGQSNEAFF	TGCGCCAGCAGCTTGCGGTCAGGTCAAAGTAATGAAGCTTTCTTT
TRBV4-1	TRBJ2-5	.	.	CASSETGARGGETQYF	TGCGCCAGCAGCGAAACAGGGGCCAGGGGGGGAGAGACCCAGTACTTC
TRBV5-1	TRBJ2-2	.	.	CASRSGDRRGTGELFF	TGCGCCAGCAGGAGTGGAGACAGGCGGGGCACCGGGGAGCTGTTTTTT
TRBV4-3	TRBJ2-2	.	.	CASSQDPIPNTGELFF	TGCGCCAGCAGCCAAGATCCCATCCCGAACACCGGGGAGCTGTTTTTT
TRBV7-6	TRBJ2-7	.	.	CASSLGPDLNYEQYF	TGTGCCAGCAGCTTAGGGCCGGACCTCAACTACGAGCAGTACTTC